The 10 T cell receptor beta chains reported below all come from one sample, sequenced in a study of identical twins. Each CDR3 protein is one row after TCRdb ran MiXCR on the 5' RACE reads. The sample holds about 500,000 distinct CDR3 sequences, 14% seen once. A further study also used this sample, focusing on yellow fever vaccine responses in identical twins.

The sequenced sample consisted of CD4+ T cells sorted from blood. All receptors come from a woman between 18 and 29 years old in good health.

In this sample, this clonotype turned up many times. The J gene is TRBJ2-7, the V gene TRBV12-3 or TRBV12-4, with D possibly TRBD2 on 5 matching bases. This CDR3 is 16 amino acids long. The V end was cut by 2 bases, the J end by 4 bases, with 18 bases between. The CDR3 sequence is CASSLKRALASYEQYF. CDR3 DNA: TGTGCCAGCAGTTTAAAGAGGGCGCTAGCCAGTTACGAGCAGTACTTC.

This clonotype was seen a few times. The CDR3 spells CASSLGLAGVSTDTQYF. CDR3 nucleotides: TGCGCCAGCAGCTTGGGGCTAGCGGGCGTTAGCACAGATACGCAGTATTTT. The chain links TRBV5-1 to TRBJ2-3, with TRBD2 matching over 8 bases. This CDR3 has 17 amino acids. Germline CDR1 is SGHRS and CDR2 is YFSETQ. V was clipped by 0 bases and J by 0 bases; unmatched bases: 6. Variable domain in full (rest from reference TRBV5-1 and TRBJ2-3): KAGVTQTPRYLIKTRGQQVTLSCSPISGHRSVSWYQQTPGQGLQFLFEYFSETQRNKGNFPGRFSGRQFSNSRSEMNVSTLELGDSALYLCASSLGLAGVSTDTQYFGPGTRLTVL.

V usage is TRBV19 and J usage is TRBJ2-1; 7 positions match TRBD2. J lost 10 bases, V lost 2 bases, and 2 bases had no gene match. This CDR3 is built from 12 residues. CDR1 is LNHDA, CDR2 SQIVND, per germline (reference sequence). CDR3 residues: CASSIQREEQFF. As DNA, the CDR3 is TGTGCCAGTAGTATACAGCGGGAAGAGCAGTTCTTC.

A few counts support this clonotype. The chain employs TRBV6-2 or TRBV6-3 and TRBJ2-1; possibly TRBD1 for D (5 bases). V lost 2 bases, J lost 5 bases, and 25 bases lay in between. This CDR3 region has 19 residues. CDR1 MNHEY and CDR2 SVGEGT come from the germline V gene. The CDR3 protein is CASSYLFFRGGASDNEQFF. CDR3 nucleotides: TGTGCCAGCAGTTACCTCTTTTTTAGGGGCGGTGCAAGTGACAATGAGCAGTTCTTC.

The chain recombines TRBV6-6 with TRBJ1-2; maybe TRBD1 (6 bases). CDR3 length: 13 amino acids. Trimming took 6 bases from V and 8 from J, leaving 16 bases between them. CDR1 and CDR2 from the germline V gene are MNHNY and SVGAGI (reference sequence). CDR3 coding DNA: TGTGCCAGCAGCCTGGACAGCCCAGGGGGCTACACCTTC. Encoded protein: CASSLDSPGGYTF.

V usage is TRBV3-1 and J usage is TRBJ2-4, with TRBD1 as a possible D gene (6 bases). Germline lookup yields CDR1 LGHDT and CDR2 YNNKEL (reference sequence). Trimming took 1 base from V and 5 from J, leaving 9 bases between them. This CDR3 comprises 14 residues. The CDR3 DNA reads TGTGCCAGCAGCCAAGGTTCAGGGGAAAACATTCAGTACTTC. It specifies CASSQGSGENIQYF. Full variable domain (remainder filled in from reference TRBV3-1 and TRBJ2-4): DTAVSQTPKYLVTQMGNDKSIKCEQNLGHDTMYWYKQDSKKFLKIMFSYNNKELIINETVPNRFSPKSPDKAHLNLHINSLELGDSAVYFCASSQGSGENIQYFGAGTRLSVL.

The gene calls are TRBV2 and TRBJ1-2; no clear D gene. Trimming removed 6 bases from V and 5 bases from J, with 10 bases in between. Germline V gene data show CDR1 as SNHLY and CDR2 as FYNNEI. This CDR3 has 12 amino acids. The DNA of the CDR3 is TGTGCCAGCAGGGACGGCGCTTATGGCTACACCTTC. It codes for CASRDGAYGYTF. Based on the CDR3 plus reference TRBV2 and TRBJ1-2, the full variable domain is EPEVTQTPSHQVTQMGQEVILRCVPISNHLYFYWYRQILGQKVEFLVSFYNNEISEKSEIFDDQFSVERPDGSNFTLKIRSTKLEDSAMYFCASRDGAYGYTFGSGTRLTVV.

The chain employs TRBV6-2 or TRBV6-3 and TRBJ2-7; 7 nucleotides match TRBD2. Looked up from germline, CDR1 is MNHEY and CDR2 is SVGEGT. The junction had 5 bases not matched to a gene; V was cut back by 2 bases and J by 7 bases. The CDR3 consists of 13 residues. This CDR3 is CASSYRAGEEQYF. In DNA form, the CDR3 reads TGTGCCAGCAGTTACCGGGCGGGAGAAGAGCAGTACTTC.

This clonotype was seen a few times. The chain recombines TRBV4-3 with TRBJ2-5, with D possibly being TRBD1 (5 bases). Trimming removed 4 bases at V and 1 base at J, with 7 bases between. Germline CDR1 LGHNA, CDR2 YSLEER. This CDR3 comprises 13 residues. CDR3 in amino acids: CASSRQSQETQYF. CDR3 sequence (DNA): TGCGCCAGCAGCCGACAGAGCCAAGAGACCCAGTACTTC.

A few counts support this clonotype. CDR3 DNA sequence: TGTGCCAGCAGCTTGGGGCCAGGGGGCTACTACGAGCAGTACTTC. Translated, it gives CASSLGPGGYYEQYF. This chain uses TRBV5-5 with TRBJ2-7; 8 positions agree with TRBD1. The J segment lost 3 bases and the V segment lost 0 bases, leaving 5 bases of the junction unmatched. This CDR3 is built from 15 residues. Germline assignment: CDR1 SGHKS and CDR2 YYEKEE (reference sequence).